This TCR beta chain was recorded in a study of blood T cell repertoires in COVID-19. This clone was detected once. TCRdb's copy holds only in-frame clones and misses some; the assay was immunoSEQ multiplex PCR. The sample consists of 200,000 to 250,000 clones, approximately 78% of them appearing once. Deletions cut 3 bases from V and 6 bases from J, with 5 bases between. This CDR3 is built from 11 residues. The clonotype originates from a woman under 30 with acute or convalescent COVID-19. Sequences were obtained from peripheral blood. The chain carries TRBV12-3 or TRBV12-4 and TRBJ1-1; D is uncertain. The CDR3 DNA reads as TGTGCCAGCAGTTTGTCCGCTGAAGCTTTCTTT. Protein product: CASSLSAEAFF.